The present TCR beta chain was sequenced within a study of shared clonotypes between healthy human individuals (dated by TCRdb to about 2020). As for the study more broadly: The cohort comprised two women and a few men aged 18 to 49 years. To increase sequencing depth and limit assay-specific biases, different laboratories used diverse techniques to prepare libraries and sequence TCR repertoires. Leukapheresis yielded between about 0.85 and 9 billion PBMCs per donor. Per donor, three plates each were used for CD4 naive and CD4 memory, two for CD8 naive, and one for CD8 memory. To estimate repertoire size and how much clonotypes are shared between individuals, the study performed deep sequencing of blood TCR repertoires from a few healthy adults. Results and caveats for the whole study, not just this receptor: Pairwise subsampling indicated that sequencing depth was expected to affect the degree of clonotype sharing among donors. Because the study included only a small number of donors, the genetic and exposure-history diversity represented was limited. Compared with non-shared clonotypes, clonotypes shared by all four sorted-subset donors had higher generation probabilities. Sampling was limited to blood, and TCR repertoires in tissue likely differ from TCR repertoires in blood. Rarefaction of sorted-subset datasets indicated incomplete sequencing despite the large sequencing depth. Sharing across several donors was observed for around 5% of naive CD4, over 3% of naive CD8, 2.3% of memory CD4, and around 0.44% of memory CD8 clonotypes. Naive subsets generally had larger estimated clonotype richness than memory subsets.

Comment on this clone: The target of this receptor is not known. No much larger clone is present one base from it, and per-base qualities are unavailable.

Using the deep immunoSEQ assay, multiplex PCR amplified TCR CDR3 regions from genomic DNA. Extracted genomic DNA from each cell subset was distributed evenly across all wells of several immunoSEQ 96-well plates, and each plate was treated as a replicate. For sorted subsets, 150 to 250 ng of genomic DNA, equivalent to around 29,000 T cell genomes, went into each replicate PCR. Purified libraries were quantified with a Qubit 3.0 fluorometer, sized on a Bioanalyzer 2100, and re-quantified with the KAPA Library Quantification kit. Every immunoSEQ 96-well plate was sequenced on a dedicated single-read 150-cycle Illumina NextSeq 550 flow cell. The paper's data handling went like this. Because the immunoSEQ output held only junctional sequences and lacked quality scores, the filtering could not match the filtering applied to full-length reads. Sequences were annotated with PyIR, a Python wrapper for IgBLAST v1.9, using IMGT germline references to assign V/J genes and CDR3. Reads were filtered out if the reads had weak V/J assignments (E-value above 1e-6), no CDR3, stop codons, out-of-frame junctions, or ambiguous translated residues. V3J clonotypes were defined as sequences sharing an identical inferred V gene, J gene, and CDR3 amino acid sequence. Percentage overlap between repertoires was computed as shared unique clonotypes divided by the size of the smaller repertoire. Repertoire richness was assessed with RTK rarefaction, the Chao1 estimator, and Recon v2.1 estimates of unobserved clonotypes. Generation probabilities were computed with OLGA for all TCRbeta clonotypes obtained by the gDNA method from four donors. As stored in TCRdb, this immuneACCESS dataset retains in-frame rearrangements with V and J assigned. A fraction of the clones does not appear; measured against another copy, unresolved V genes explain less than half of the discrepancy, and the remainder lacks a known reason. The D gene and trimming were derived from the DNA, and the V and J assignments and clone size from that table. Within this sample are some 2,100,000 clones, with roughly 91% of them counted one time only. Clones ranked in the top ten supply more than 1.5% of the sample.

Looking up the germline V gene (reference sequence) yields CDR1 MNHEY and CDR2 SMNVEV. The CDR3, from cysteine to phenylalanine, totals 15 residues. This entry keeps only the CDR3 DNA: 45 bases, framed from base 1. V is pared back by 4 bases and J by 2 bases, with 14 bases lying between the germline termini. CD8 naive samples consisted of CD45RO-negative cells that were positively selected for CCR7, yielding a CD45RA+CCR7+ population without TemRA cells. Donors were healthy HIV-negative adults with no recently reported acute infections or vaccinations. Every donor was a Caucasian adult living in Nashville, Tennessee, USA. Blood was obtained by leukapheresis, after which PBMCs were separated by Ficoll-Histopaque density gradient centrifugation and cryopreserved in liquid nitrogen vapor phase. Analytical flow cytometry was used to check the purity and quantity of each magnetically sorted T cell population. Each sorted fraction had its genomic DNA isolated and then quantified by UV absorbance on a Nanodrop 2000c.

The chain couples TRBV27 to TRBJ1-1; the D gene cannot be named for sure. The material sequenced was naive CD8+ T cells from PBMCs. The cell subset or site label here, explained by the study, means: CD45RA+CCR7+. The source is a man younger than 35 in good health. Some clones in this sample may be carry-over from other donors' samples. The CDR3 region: CASSSLKGINTEAFF. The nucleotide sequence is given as TGTGCCAGCAGTTCCCTGAAAGGGATTAACACTGAAGCTTTCTTT.